The entry below describes one T cell receptor (beta chain). Its antigen is undetermined. The template-switching step introduced UMIs that carried a 6-nucleotide sample barcode. TCRdb re-called the 5' RACE reads; one entry per CDR3 protein, DNA not given. The sample's table shows 440,000 or so distinct CDR3 sequences. The data are from a study of monozygotic twins with inflammatory bowel disease. Notes on the study in general: The sharing of clonotypes with others was lower in IBD patients than in healthy twins, especially with disease activity. For repertoire similarity, concordant twins did not differ from discordant twins, possibly because power was limited.

The germline V gene has CDR1 KGHSH and CDR2 LQKENI. This CDR3 contains 15 residues. The sample was blood. The receptor was derived from a human donor with ulcerative colitis or Crohn's disease, or a healthy co-twin of an affected twin (not recorded which). The V call is TRBV18, the J call TRBJ1-4; the D call of TRBD1 rests on TCRdb alone, since no DNA is present to check it. CDR3 sequence: CASSQAAGGYEKLFF.